This TCR beta chain derives from a study of blood T cell repertoires in COVID-19. About the research overall: Nucleic acid was either cDNA or gDNA, and it came from T cells, B-cell-depleted T cells, or PBMCs.

Germline CDR1 SGHTA, CDR2 FQGNSA. The junction had 11 bases not matched to a gene; V was cut back by 3 bases and J by 3 bases. The CDR3 runs 17 residues. This clone was seen only once. TCRdb's table, derived via immunoSEQ multiplex PCR, lists solely in-frame clones and lacks some. Of 97,000 or so clones in the sample, around 80% were seen once. The clonotype originates from a man aged 60 to 69 with active or convalescent COVID-19. The chain couples TRBV7-2 to TRBJ1-5; 7 positions match TRBD1. The sample was peripheral blood. DNA for the CDR3: TGTGCCAGCAGCTTGACAGGGTGGTTCAACCCCAATCAGCCCCAGCATTTT. As protein: CASSLTGWFNPNQPQHF.